These T cell receptor beta chains were read from a single sample in a study of T cell repertoires in cytomegalovirus infection. TCRdb called the reads again in MiXCR, with one record for every CDR3 protein. The sample has almost 550,000 distinct CDR3 sequences; 15% to 20% are singletons. The material sequenced was CD8+ T cells from PBMCs. Receptors originate from a human donor in good health (CMV status not recorded). Some clones in this sample may be carry-over from other donors' samples. The CDR3 runs from the conserved cysteine through the conserved F or W. Each record gives: J gene, D gene, V gene, CDR3 length, clone size, CDR3 protein, CDR3 DNA. A D gene is named only where the DNA matches it firmly. Some rows mark clone size as missing; the rest say once, few, many or name a class of expanded clone.

J gene: TRBJ2-7; D gene: .; V gene: TRBV2; CDR3 length: 14; clone size: many; CDR3 protein: CASSEEDLPGEQYF; CDR3 DNA: TGTGCCAGCAGTGAGGAGGACTTGCCGGGCGAGCAGTACTTC
J gene: TRBJ2-1; D gene: TRBD2; V gene: TRBV20-1; CDR3 length: 16; clone size: .; CDR3 protein: CSASLLTGTSDDEQFF; CDR3 DNA: TGCAGTGCTAGCCTCCTCACCGGGACTAGCGACGATGAGCAGTTCTTC
J gene: TRBJ1-5; D gene: TRBD1; V gene: TRBV19; CDR3 length: 16; clone size: .; CDR3 protein: CASKTLGGSGNQPQHF; CDR3 DNA: TGTGCCAGTAAAACACTAGGGGGCAGCGGCAATCAGCCCCAGCATTTT
J gene: TRBJ2-1; D gene: TRBD1; V gene: TRBV9; CDR3 length: 15; clone size: .; CDR3 protein: CASSVEWTGYNEQFF; CDR3 DNA: TGTGCCAGCAGCGTAGAGTGGACAGGTTACAATGAGCAGTTCTTC
J gene: TRBJ1-2; D gene: .; V gene: TRBV29-1; CDR3 length: 14; clone size: few; CDR3 protein: CSVEGQETNYGYTF; CDR3 DNA: TGCAGCGTTGAAGGGCAGGAAACTAACTATGGCTACACCTTC
J gene: TRBJ2-7; D gene: .; V gene: TRBV7-2; CDR3 length: 15; clone size: many; CDR3 protein: CASRPDIGQAYEQYF; CDR3 DNA: TGTGCCAGCAGACCCGATATAGGGCAGGCCTACGAGCAGTACTTC
J gene: TRBJ2-1; D gene: .; V gene: TRBV11-3; CDR3 length: 12; clone size: few; CDR3 protein: CASSLDPSEQFF; CDR3 DNA: TGTGCCAGCAGCTTAGATCCAAGTGAGCAGTTCTTC
J gene: TRBJ2-5; D gene: TRBD1; V gene: TRBV5-4; CDR3 length: 16; clone size: .; CDR3 protein: CASSSRQGQAGETQYF; CDR3 DNA: TGTGCCAGCAGCTCAAGACAGGGGCAGGCAGGAGAGACCCAGTACTTC
J gene: TRBJ1-5; D gene: TRBD1; V gene: TRBV2; CDR3 length: 16; clone size: .; CDR3 protein: CASSHDRDRSTEPQHF; CDR3 DNA: TGTGCCAGCAGCCACGACAGGGATAGATCTACGGAGCCCCAGCATTTT
J gene: TRBJ2-3; D gene: .; V gene: TRBV7-3; CDR3 length: 15; clone size: many; CDR3 protein: CASSLDCNSTDTQYF; CDR3 DNA: TGTGCCAGCAGCTTAGATTGTAACTCCACAGATACGCAGTATTTT
J gene: TRBJ2-1; D gene: .; V gene: TRBV14; CDR3 length: 15; clone size: .; CDR3 protein: CASSQVRGVVNEQFF; CDR3 DNA: TGTGCCAGCAGCCAAGTTCGGGGAGTCGTGAATGAGCAGTTCTTC
J gene: TRBJ2-3; D gene: TRBD1; V gene: TRBV4-2; CDR3 length: 17; clone size: many; CDR3 protein: CASSQDPGQLGSDTQYF; CDR3 DNA: TGTGCCAGCAGCCAAGATCCGGGACAGCTGGGGTCAGATACGCAGTATTTT
J gene: TRBJ1-6; D gene: .; V gene: TRBV28; CDR3 length: 15; clone size: few; CDR3 protein: CASSHRTVGNSPLHF; CDR3 DNA: TGTGCCAGCAGTCATAGGACAGTCGGCAATTCACCCCTCCACTTT
J gene: TRBJ2-3; D gene: TRBD2; V gene: TRBV20-1; CDR3 length: 15; clone size: .; CDR3 protein: CSASHTSGRSDTQYF; CDR3 DNA: TGCAGTGCTAGTCATACTAGCGGGAGGTCAGATACGCAGTATTTT
J gene: TRBJ1-1; D gene: .; V gene: TRBV12-5; CDR3 length: 21; clone size: few; CDR3 protein: CASGFLQGGVSYRGSGAEAFF; CDR3 DNA: TGTGCTAGTGGTTTCCTTCAGGGAGGGGTGAGTTATAGGGGTTCCGGGGCTGAAGCTTTCTTT
J gene: TRBJ2-1; D gene: .; V gene: TRBV7-8; CDR3 length: 14; clone size: many; CDR3 protein: CASSSLRDYNEQFF; CDR3 DNA: TGTGCCAGCAGCTCACTTAGGGACTACAATGAGCAGTTCTTC
J gene: TRBJ2-7; D gene: .; V gene: TRBV11-2; CDR3 length: 14; clone size: many; CDR3 protein: CASSPSNRFYEQYF; CDR3 DNA: TGTGCCAGCAGCCCCTCTAACAGGTTCTACGAGCAGTACTTC
J gene: TRBJ1-1; D gene: .; V gene: TRBV7-9; CDR3 length: 15; clone size: many; CDR3 protein: CASSATVFMNTEAFF; CDR3 DNA: TGTGCCAGCAGCGCGACAGTCTTCATGAACACTGAAGCTTTCTTT
J gene: TRBJ2-5; D gene: TRBD2; V gene: TRBV3-1; CDR3 length: 15; clone size: .; CDR3 protein: CASSGSGGTQETQYF; CDR3 DNA: TGTGCCAGCAGCGGGTCGGGGGGGACCCAAGAGACCCAGTACTTC
J gene: TRBJ1-1; D gene: TRBD1; V gene: TRBV19; CDR3 length: 16; clone size: few; CDR3 protein: CASRGQGGMRNTEAFF; CDR3 DNA: TGTGCCAGTAGAGGACAGGGAGGGATGAGAAACACTGAAGCTTTCTTT
J gene: TRBJ2-7; D gene: TRBD2; V gene: TRBV27; CDR3 length: 13; clone size: .; CDR3 protein: CASNFRGRGEQYF; CDR3 DNA: TGTGCCAGCAATTTTCGGGGGAGGGGCGAGCAGTACTTC
J gene: TRBJ2-6; D gene: .; V gene: TRBV7-9; CDR3 length: 16; clone size: few; CDR3 protein: CASSLTRGGGANVLTF; CDR3 DNA: TGTGCCAGCAGTCTAACTCGCGGAGGGGGGGCCAACGTCCTGACTTTC
J gene: TRBJ2-7; D gene: .; V gene: TRBV19; CDR3 length: 14; clone size: few; CDR3 protein: CASTPRAPPYEQYF; CDR3 DNA: TGTGCCAGTACTCCCCGGGCCCCACCCTACGAGCAGTACTTC
J gene: TRBJ1-1; D gene: .; V gene: TRBV5-6; CDR3 length: 12; clone size: few; CDR3 protein: CASSGDPLEAFF; CDR3 DNA: TGTGCCAGCAGCGGGGACCCCCTCGAAGCTTTCTTT
J gene: TRBJ2-1; D gene: .; V gene: TRBV6-2/TRBV6-3; CDR3 length: 17; clone size: many; CDR3 protein: CASSSLGVRTEYNEQFF; CDR3 DNA: TGTGCCAGCAGCTCACTAGGGGTCCGGACCGAATACAATGAGCAGTTCTTC
J gene: TRBJ2-3; D gene: TRBD1; V gene: TRBV4-2; CDR3 length: 16; clone size: few; CDR3 protein: CASSQERTGFPDTQYF; CDR3 DNA: TGTGCCAGCAGCCAAGAAAGGACAGGGTTCCCAGATACGCAGTATTTT
J gene: TRBJ1-2; D gene: TRBD1; V gene: TRBV6-6; CDR3 length: 16; clone size: .; CDR3 protein: CASTWTGKTLNYGYTF; CDR3 DNA: TGTGCCAGCACTTGGACAGGGAAAACCCTTAACTATGGCTACACCTTC
J gene: TRBJ2-4; D gene: TRBD2; V gene: TRBV6-2/TRBV6-3; CDR3 length: 14; clone size: .; CDR3 protein: CASSYGGLGNIQYF; CDR3 DNA: TGTGCCAGCAGTTACGGCGGACTAGGGAACATTCAGTACTTC
J gene: TRBJ2-5; D gene: .; V gene: TRBV6-9; CDR3 length: 17; clone size: many; CDR3 protein: CASSLWGGGREEETQYF; CDR3 DNA: TGTGCCAGCAGCCTATGGGGTGGAGGTAGAGAGGAGGAGACCCAGTACTTC
J gene: TRBJ2-2; D gene: TRBD2; V gene: TRBV6-5; CDR3 length: 15; clone size: many; CDR3 protein: CASRVEAGVLGELFF; CDR3 DNA: TGTGCCAGCAGAGTCGAGGCGGGAGTGCTCGGGGAGCTGTTTTTT
J gene: TRBJ2-3; D gene: .; V gene: TRBV27; CDR3 length: 13; clone size: many; CDR3 protein: CASSYRPTDTQYF; CDR3 DNA: TGTGCCAGCAGTTACCGGCCAACAGATACGCAGTATTTT
J gene: TRBJ2-3; D gene: .; V gene: TRBV9; CDR3 length: 12; clone size: few; CDR3 protein: CASSYGDDTQYF; CDR3 DNA: TGTGCCAGCAGCTACGGAGACGATACGCAGTATTTT
J gene: TRBJ2-7; D gene: TRBD2; V gene: TRBV7-8; CDR3 length: 16; clone size: many; CDR3 protein: CASSGMTSGGSYEQYF; CDR3 DNA: TGTGCCAGCAGCGGGATGACTAGCGGGGGTTCCTACGAGCAGTACTTC
J gene: TRBJ2-5; D gene: .; V gene: TRBV24-1; CDR3 length: 15; clone size: few; CDR3 protein: CATSDMTSPRETQYF; CDR3 DNA: TGTGCCACCAGTGATATGACCTCACCACGGGAGACCCAGTACTTC
J gene: TRBJ1-1; D gene: TRBD1; V gene: TRBV23-1; CDR3 length: 14; clone size: .; CDR3 protein: CASRPKQGRTEAFF; CDR3 DNA: TGCGCCAGCAGGCCGAAACAGGGGAGAACTGAAGCTTTCTTT
J gene: TRBJ2-7; D gene: .; V gene: TRBV7-9; CDR3 length: 12; clone size: many; CDR3 protein: CASSQQSYEQYF; CDR3 DNA: TGTGCCAGCAGCCAACAGAGCTACGAGCAGTACTTC
J gene: TRBJ1-1; D gene: .; V gene: TRBV12-3/TRBV12-4; CDR3 length: 11; clone size: many; CDR3 protein: CASGGSIEAFF; CDR3 DNA: TGTGCCAGCGGGGGGTCCATTGAAGCTTTCTTT
J gene: TRBJ2-3; D gene: .; V gene: TRBV6-5; CDR3 length: 17; clone size: many; CDR3 protein: CASSYSIVGDNTDTQYF; CDR3 DNA: TGTGCCAGCAGTTACTCGATAGTTGGGGACAATACAGATACGCAGTATTTT
J gene: TRBJ2-7; D gene: TRBD2; V gene: TRBV4-1; CDR3 length: 15; clone size: few; CDR3 protein: CASSQVSSGRYEQYF; CDR3 DNA: TGCGCCAGCAGCCAAGTGTCTAGCGGGCGTTACGAGCAGTACTTC
J gene: TRBJ1-1; D gene: TRBD1; V gene: TRBV11-2; CDR3 length: 16; clone size: many; CDR3 protein: CASSPWDRGHRTEAFF; CDR3 DNA: TGTGCCAGCAGCCCCTGGGACAGGGGGCATCGCACTGAAGCTTTCTTT
J gene: TRBJ1-1; D gene: .; V gene: TRBV10-3; CDR3 length: 12; clone size: .; CDR3 protein: CAISEEGTEAFF; CDR3 DNA: TGTGCCATCAGTGAGGAGGGAACCGAAGCTTTCTTT
J gene: TRBJ1-3; D gene: .; V gene: TRBV6-5; CDR3 length: 18; clone size: many; CDR3 protein: CASSYSISPGRGGNTIYF; CDR3 DNA: TGTGCCAGCAGTTACTCGATAAGTCCGGGACGAGGCGGAAACACCATATATTTT
J gene: TRBJ2-1; D gene: .; V gene: TRBV19; CDR3 length: 13; clone size: few; CDR3 protein: CAVLPSSYNEQFF; CDR3 DNA: TGTGCCGTTCTCCCAAGCTCCTACAATGAGCAGTTCTTC
J gene: TRBJ2-7; D gene: .; V gene: TRBV25-1; CDR3 length: 14; clone size: many; CDR3 protein: CASSDPSRLSEQYF; CDR3 DNA: TGTGCCAGCAGTGATCCCTCCCGGTTGAGTGAGCAGTACTTC
J gene: TRBJ2-7; D gene: TRBD2; V gene: TRBV4-2; CDR3 length: 17; clone size: .; CDR3 protein: CASSQDLPSGEAYEQYF; CDR3 DNA: TGTGCCAGCAGCCAAGATCTCCCTAGCGGGGAAGCCTACGAGCAGTACTTC
J gene: TRBJ2-4; D gene: .; V gene: TRBV5-5; CDR3 length: 16; clone size: .; CDR3 protein: CASSPPLTLAKNIQYF; CDR3 DNA: TGTGCCAGCAGCCCTCCTCTCACACTAGCCAAAAACATTCAGTACTTC
J gene: TRBJ1-6; D gene: .; V gene: TRBV7-8; CDR3 length: 15; clone size: .; CDR3 protein: CASSFPEAYNSPLHF; CDR3 DNA: TGTGCCAGCAGTTTCCCAGAAGCTTATAATTCACCCCTCCACTTT
J gene: TRBJ1-1; D gene: TRBD1; V gene: TRBV7-8; CDR3 length: 15; clone size: many; CDR3 protein: CASSFRQGPNTEAFF; CDR3 DNA: TGTGCCAGCAGCTTTCGACAGGGGCCGAACACTGAAGCTTTCTTT
J gene: TRBJ2-1; D gene: TRBD1; V gene: TRBV7-9; CDR3 length: 14; clone size: few; CDR3 protein: CASSVGQGANEQFF; CDR3 DNA: TGTGCCAGCAGCGTCGGACAGGGGGCGAATGAGCAGTTCTTC
J gene: TRBJ1-6; D gene: .; V gene: TRBV27; CDR3 length: 15; clone size: many; CDR3 protein: CASKPAGQSISPLHF; CDR3 DNA: TGTGCCAGCAAACCCGCTGGACAGTCGATTTCACCCCTCCACTTT
J gene: TRBJ2-7; D gene: TRBD2; V gene: TRBV9; CDR3 length: 15; clone size: few; CDR3 protein: CASSTTSGRFYEQYF; CDR3 DNA: TGTGCCAGCAGCACGACTAGCGGGAGATTCTACGAGCAGTACTTC
J gene: TRBJ1-2; D gene: .; V gene: TRBV12-3/TRBV12-4; CDR3 length: 15; clone size: once; CDR3 protein: CASSWGRAGNYGYTF; CDR3 DNA: TGTGCCAGCAGTTGGGGCCGGGCAGGCAACTATGGCTACACCTTC
J gene: TRBJ1-5; D gene: TRBD1; V gene: TRBV6-1; CDR3 length: 12; clone size: .; CDR3 protein: CASRDGTGLQHF; CDR3 DNA: TGTGCCAGCAGAGACGGGACAGGGCTCCAGCATTTT
J gene: TRBJ2-1; D gene: .; V gene: TRBV4-1; CDR3 length: 13; clone size: many; CDR3 protein: CASSHPSLDEQFF; CDR3 DNA: TGCGCCAGCAGCCACCCTAGTTTAGATGAGCAGTTCTTC
J gene: TRBJ1-3; D gene: .; V gene: TRBV4-1; CDR3 length: 16; clone size: few; CDR3 protein: CASSQDTGSSGYTIYF; CDR3 DNA: TGCGCCAGCAGCCAGGATACAGGGTCCTCGGGGTACACCATATATTTT
J gene: TRBJ1-2; D gene: .; V gene: TRBV7-6; CDR3 length: 16; clone size: .; CDR3 protein: CASSFLLEQVLGGYTF; CDR3 DNA: TGTGCCAGCAGCTTCTTGCTGGAACAGGTGTTGGGGGGCTACACCTTC
J gene: TRBJ2-3; D gene: .; V gene: TRBV29-1; CDR3 length: 14; clone size: .; CDR3 protein: CSVESHPRTDTQYF; CDR3 DNA: TGCAGCGTTGAGTCGCACCCCCGCACAGATACGCAGTATTTT